This TCR beta chain emerged from a study of cytomegalovirus exposure and HLA in healthy donors. The wider study: HLA-typed donors contributed 80 million or so unique TCRs, which were held in an early data release. Genotyping showed roughly 77% of fewer than 500 donors falling in the Caucasian-associated ancestry cluster. Whole-study results and caveats: Later on, analysis showed that most CMV-associated TCR beta chains appeared to be HLA-restricted.

This PCR relied on a set of 60 Vbeta primers and 13 Jbeta primers. Profiled with immunoSEQ multiplex PCR; TCRdb holds only in-frame clones, not every one. Of 150,000 to 200,000 clones in the sample, 65% to 80% are singletons; the top ten hold 3.1%. Notes on this clone: The antigen is undetermined.

Sequences were obtained from PBMCs. This clonotype originated in a male donor in good health and CMV-seronegative.

CDR3 DNA: TGCAGCGTTGGATCTGGAGGGAACCAGCCCCAGCATTTT. Its protein product is CSVGSGGNQPQHF. The chain is built from TRBV29-1 and TRBJ1-5; D call uncertain. Trimming stripped 4 bases from V and 7 bases from J, with 14 bases between. CDR1 SQVTM and CDR2 ANQGSEA come from the germline V gene. The CDR3 length is 13 residues.